This TCR beta chain was recorded in a study of vaccination and CD4 T cells after COVID-19. Once obtained from cultured CD4+ T cells, the DNA was sequenced using the Oncomine TCR Beta short-read assay. TCRdb recomputed calls from the PCR reads with MiXCR, one row per CDR3 protein. The sample has some 22,000 distinct CDR3 sequences, roughly 60% seen once; the top ten hold more than 20%. Treatment of the sample: roughly 10-day PBMC culture with coronavirus spike peptide pools or control peptides (ViraFEST assay). In germline, CDR1 is MNHNS, CDR2 SASEGT. V was cut by 4 bases and J by 4 bases, with 19 bases left in between. This CDR3 comprises 16 residues. About this clonotype: Its antigen is undetermined.

The chain uses TRBV6-1 and TRBJ1-1, with D perhaps TRBD1 (5 bases). The sequenced sample was CD4+ T cells from blood, cultured in vitro, obtained before SARS-CoV-2 vaccination. The sequence derives from a human donor who received a COVID-19 vaccine. Here the CDR3 reads CASSAFLPGVSTEAFF. CDR3 sequence (DNA): TGTGCCAGCAGTGCATTTCTTCCGGGGGTTTCCACTGAAGCTTTCTTT.